These 23 T cell receptor beta chains were sequenced from one sample in a study of blood T cell repertoires in COVID-19 (dated by TCRdb to the early 2020s). Libraries were constructed by the immunoSEQ multiplex PCR assay. This is the immuneACCESS table as TCRdb keeps it, with only in-frame sequences that have V and J called. A part of the clones is gone; compared with another copy, unresolved V genes explain less than half, and the rest is unexplained. This sample lists approximately 290,000 clones; 84% were detected once. Less than 20% of the sample is held by the ten biggest clonotypes. Sequenced input: peripheral blood. Source of these receptors: a person aged 70 to 79 with COVID-19, enrolled during active disease.

V is TRBV7-3 and J is TRBJ1-2, with 8 nucleotides matching TRBD1. The CDR3 extends over 16 amino acids. The V and J ends lost 5 bases and 7 bases, in that order; junction bases with no gene match: 15. Germline V gives CDR1 SGHTA, CDR2 FQGTGA. CDR3 coding DNA: TGTGCCAGCAGCCTCACCCGGACAGGGCTGCAGGGTGGCTACACCTTC. Its protein product is CASSLTRTGLQGGYTF.

In its sample, this clone was seen once. The V gene is TRBV6-2 or TRBV6-3, the J gene TRBJ1-4; tentative D call: TRBD1 (6 bases). The CDR3 totals 15 residues. Trimming took off 6 bases at V and 5 bases at J, with 16 bases between the two ends. From germline, CDR1 is MNHEY and CDR2 SVGEGT. As DNA, the CDR3 is TGTGCCAGCAGCTCAGGTCGGCAGGGGAATGAAAAACTGTTTTTT. This gives the protein CASSSGRQGNEKLFF.

The chain links TRBV5-1 to TRBJ1-3, with TRBD1 identical over 7 bases. Germline values: CDR1 SGHRS, CDR2 YFSETQ. The length of the CDR3 is 15 residues. V lost 5 bases to trimming and J lost 0 bases; unmatched junction nucleotides: 5. CDR3 DNA sequence: TGCGCCAGCAGGGGGACAGAAAACTCTGGAAACACCATATATTTT. Translated: CASRGTENSGNTIYF.

This clone was picked up a small number of times. V usage is TRBV5-6 and J usage is TRBJ2-7; 9 bases map to TRBD1. The V gene end was trimmed by 5 bases and the J gene end by 4 bases; junction bases not matched to a gene: 10. The length of the CDR3 is 15 residues. CDR1 SGHDT and CDR2 YYEEEE come from the germline V gene. The CDR3 reads CASSSRGQGRYEQYF. As DNA, the CDR3 is TGTGCCAGCAGTTCTCGGGGACAGGGTAGGTACGAGCAGTACTTC.

The chain is built from TRBV29-1 and TRBJ2-5; TRBD2 agrees at 7 bases. J lost 4 bases, V lost 4 bases, and 3 bases had no gene match. The CDR3 covers 12 residues. Per germline, CDR1 SQVTM and CDR2 ANQGSEA. Written as DNA, the CDR3 is TGCAGCGTTGCGGGGGGAGGAGAGACCCAGTACTTC. Protein: CSVAGGGETQYF.

The rearrangement links TRBV7-3 to TRBJ2-1, with TRBD2 matching over 15 bases. V dropped 4 bases and J dropped 9; count of bases not matched to a gene: 7. This CDR3 region has 16 residues. Germline V CDR1 and CDR2: SGHTA, FQGTGA. CDR3 loop: CASSSRTSGGVTEQFF. Here the CDR3 DNA reads TGTGCCAGCAGCTCCCGGACTAGCGGGGGGGTTACTGAGCAGTTCTTC.

This clone was seen more than once but under ten times. V and J are TRBV11-2 and TRBJ1-1; D is possibly TRBD1 (6 bases). Trimming took 5 bases from V and 5 from J, leaving 18 bases between them. The length of the CDR3 is 15 residues. Germline CDR1 reads SGHAT; CDR2 reads FQNNGV. CDR3 protein: CASSPTSRQGTEAFF. The DNA for the CDR3 is TGTGCCAGCAGCCCCACCTCTCGGCAGGGGACTGAAGCTTTCTTT. The full variable domain, its missing parts supplied by reference TRBV11-2 and TRBJ1-1, is EAGVAQSPRYKIIEKRQSVAFWCNPISGHATLYWYQQILGQGPKLLIQFQNNGVVDDSQLPKDRFSAERLKGVDSTLKIQPAKLEDSAVYLCASSPTSRQGTEAFFGQGTRLTVV.

Only one count was recorded for this clone. This chain uses TRBV19 with TRBJ1-2; TRBD1 matches 9 bases. This CDR3 has 14 amino acids. V dropped 9 bases and J dropped 5; count of bases not matched to a gene: 10. Germline V gene data show CDR1 as LNHDA and CDR2 as SQIVND (reference sequence). As DNA, the CDR3 is TGTGCCAGCGGGGGGGACAGGGCCTCATATGGCTACACCTTC. This codes for CASGGDRASYGYTF.

The genes are TRBV25-1 and TRBJ1-4; no clear D. The CDR3 contains 15 residues. Trimming removed 6 bases at V and 7 bases at J, with 18 bases between. Germline CDR1 MGHDK, CDR2 SYGVNS. The CDR3 sequence: CASSPRWASGEKLFF. DNA of the CDR3: TGTGCCAGCAGCCCCAGGTGGGCGAGTGGTGAAAAACTGTTTTTT. Drawing the rest from reference TRBV25-1 and TRBJ1-4, the complete variable domain is EADIYQTPRYLVIGTGKKITLECSQTMGHDKMYWYQQDPGMELHLIHYSYGVNSTEKGDLSSESTVSRIRTEHFPLTLESARPSHTSQYLCASSPRWASGEKLFFGSGTQLSVL.

This clone has a single count. The chain recombines TRBV18 with TRBJ1-3; TRBD1 might be the D (6 bases). Germline V gene data show CDR1 as KGHSH and CDR2 as LQKENI. V was cut by 1 base and J by 0 bases, with 10 bases left in between. The CDR3 sequence is 16 residues long. Here the CDR3 DNA reads TGTGCCAGCTCACCACGACAGGACAGCTCTGGAAACACCATATATTTT. Protein: CASSPRQDSSGNTIYF.

The chain carries TRBV28 and TRBJ2-7, with D hard to call. The CDR3 has 13 amino acids. CDR1 MDHEN and CDR2 SYDVKM come from the germline V gene. Trimming stripped 6 bases from V and 5 bases from J, with 14 bases between. The CDR3 DNA follows: TGTGCCAGCAGCCACGCCCTATCCCACGAGCAGTACTTC. Residues: CASSHALSHEQYF.

The chain has TRBV6-5 and TRBJ2-3; possibly TRBD2 for D (5 bases). The germline V gene encodes CDR1 MNHEY and CDR2 SVGAGI. The CDR3 has 14 amino acids. V was cut by 4 bases and J by 0 bases, with 8 bases left in between. The CDR3 loop reads CASSSSFSTDTQYF. Here the CDR3 DNA reads TGTGCCAGCAGTTCTAGCTTCAGCACAGATACGCAGTATTTT.

The J gene is TRBJ2-1, the V gene TRBV15; TRBD1 matches at 9 bases. Germline CDR1 is LNHNV and CDR2 is YYDKDF (reference sequence). This CDR3 comprises 16 residues. J lost 4 bases, V lost 0 bases, and 4 bases had no gene match. In nucleotides, the CDR3 is TGTGCCACCAGCAGAGATCTCGGGACAGGGTACAATGAGCAGTTCTTC. It specifies CATSRDLGTGYNEQFF.

This chain connects TRBV19 to TRBJ2-7; D remains ambiguous. In germline, CDR1 is LNHDA, CDR2 SQIVND (reference sequence). V lost 5 bases to trimming and J lost 1 base, with 12 bases between them. The CDR3 length is 14 residues. The CDR3 coding sequence is TGTGCCAGTAGTGGCCAGGCGCATTCCTACGAGCAGTACTTC. It specifies CASSGQAHSYEQYF.

This clone was observed a few times. V usage is TRBV28 and J usage is TRBJ1-1; D unclear. From germline, CDR1 is MDHEN and CDR2 SYDVKM. Trimming removed 5 bases at V and 1 base at J, with 11 bases between. The CDR3 totals 14 residues. The CDR3 bases are TGTGCCAGCAGTACACCGGGAGGGAACACTGAAGCTTTCTTT. This translates into CASSTPGGNTEAFF.

J is TRBJ2-5 and V is TRBV5-8, with a possible D match to TRBD2 (5 bases). Trimming took off 3 bases at V and 7 bases at J, with 13 bases between the two ends. The length of the CDR3 is 13 residues. CDR1 is SGHTS and CDR2 is YDEGEE in the germline V gene. The CDR3 region is CASSWPRAGTQYF. The DNA for the CDR3 is TGTGCCAGCAGCTGGCCCCGCGCGGGGACCCAGTACTTC.

V and J are TRBV5-6 and TRBJ2-7; 7 bases are a match to TRBD1. The CDR3 extends over 14 amino acids. Germline V CDR1 and CDR2: SGHDT, YYEEEE. V gave up 2 bases and J gave up 2 bases; unmatched junction bases: 4. CDR3 region: CASSFLGTAYEQYF. Here the CDR3 DNA reads TGTGCCAGCAGCTTTCTCGGGACAGCCTACGAGCAGTACTTC.

This CDR3 reads CASSLEGGRNTEAFF. Here the CDR3 DNA reads TGTGCCAGCAGCTTAGAGGGAGGGCGGAACACTGAAGCTTTCTTT. The chain couples TRBV7-2 to TRBJ1-1, with unresolved D. CDR1 is SGHTA and CDR2 is FQGNSA in the germline V gene. The germline V and J ends were trimmed by 1 base and 1 base, with 10 bases remaining between them. The CDR3 is 15 residues long. The whole variable domain, remainder taken from reference TRBV7-2 and TRBJ1-1, is GAGVSQSPSNKVTEKGKDVELRCDPISGHTALYWYRQSLGQGLEFLIYFQGNSAPDKSGLPSDRFSAERTGGSVSTLTIQRTQQEDSAVYLCASSLEGGRNTEAFFGQGTRLTVV.

The chain recombines TRBV7-9 with TRBJ2-2; 8 bases are a match to TRBD1. Germline values: CDR1 SEHNR, CDR2 FQNEAQ (reference sequence). The CDR3 is 16 residues long. Losses at the gene ends were 5 bases for V and 2 bases for J; bases not matched to a gene: 7. CDR3 nucleotide sequence: TGTGCCAGCAGCCAACCTGGACAGGGAAACACCGGGGAGCTGTTTTTT. Protein product: CASSQPGQGNTGELFF. Drawing the rest from reference TRBV7-9 and TRBJ2-2, the complete variable domain is DTGVSQNPRHKITKRGQNVTFRCDPISEHNRLYWYRQTLGQGPEFLTYFQNEAQLEKSRLLSDRFSAERPKGSFSTLEIQRTEQGDSAMYLCASSQPGQGNTGELFFGEGSRLTVL.

Only one count was recorded for this clone. V gene TRBV7-6 combines with J gene TRBJ2-3, with 9 bases aligning to TRBD2. The germline CDR1 and CDR2 sequences are SGHVS and FNYEAQ. CDR3 size: 15 residues. V lost 0 bases and J lost 6; bases outside the gene matches: 4. The CDR3 is CASSLAASGGDTQYF. CDR3 nucleotides: TGTGCCAGCAGCTTAGCAGCGAGCGGGGGGGATACGCAGTATTTT.

The V call is TRBV5-1, the J call TRBJ2-3, with D tentatively TRBD1 (6 bases). From germline, CDR1 is SGHRS and CDR2 YFSETQ. The CDR3 consists of 15 residues. The V end lost 1 base, the J end lost 3 bases, and 12 bases lay between the germline ends. CDR3 sequence reads: CASSLSARGTDTQYF. Written as DNA, the CDR3 is TGCGCCAGCAGCTTGTCGGCCAGGGGAACAGATACGCAGTATTTT.

This chain connects TRBV18 to TRBJ2-3; TRBD2 aligns across 11 bases. With 1 base clipped from V and 1 base from J, the junction kept 13 bases outside the gene matches. CDR1 KGHSH and CDR2 LQKENI come from the germline V gene. This CDR3 is built from 20 residues. The CDR3 DNA reads TGTGCCAGCTCACCACTCCCGACTTTAGCGGGGGGGCCGGGCACAGATACGCAGTATTTT. Protein product: CASSPLPTLAGGPGTDTQYF.

The chain uses TRBV30 and TRBJ2-2; the match to TRBD1 covers 9 bases. Looked up from germline, CDR1 is GTSNPN and CDR2 is SVGIG (reference sequence). V shed 4 bases and J 4 bases; nucleotides not matched to a gene: 13. The CDR3 is made up of 17 amino acids. The DNA for the CDR3 is TGTGCCTGGAACCGGGACAGGGCCAATCGGGGCACCGGGGAGCTGTTTTTT. Amino acids: CAWNRDRANRGTGELFF.